Listed here is a single T cell receptor (beta chain). Its specificity is not known. This record belongs to a study of cytomegalovirus exposure and HLA in healthy donors. The overall study: Inside one of the first data releases sat about 91 million unique TCRs taken from HLA-typed donors.

Germline V gene lookup returns CDR1 MNHEY and CDR2 SMNVEV (reference sequence). This CDR3 contains 18 residues. Trimming at V came to 1 base and at J to 5 bases, leaving 16 bases not matched to a gene. 13 Jbeta primers and 60 Vbeta primers were used for the PCR. TCRdb's copy holds only in-frame clones and misses some; the assay was immunoSEQ multiplex PCR. The data hold roughly 130,000 clones, with approximately 69% observed a single time. General observations from the study: Researchers catalogued around 150 TCR beta chains as cytomegalovirus-associated.

Sequencing was performed on PBMCs. V gene TRBV27 combines with J gene TRBJ2-5; 7 nucleotides line up with TRBD1. This sequence originates from a middle-aged man in good health and CMV-seropositive. This chain's CDR3 is CASSLFPWGSGGQETQYF. The CDR3 DNA is TGTGCCAGCAGTTTATTCCCCTGGGGATCAGGGGGACAGGAGACCCAGTACTTC.